This entry is about one TCR beta chain. These data belong to a study of neoadjuvant anti-PD-1 for oral cavity cancer. Study-level information: Nivolumab at 3 mg/kg was mostly given biweekly, three to four doses, pre-surgery.

The germline CDR1 and CDR2 sequences are SGHAT and FQDESV (reference sequence). The CDR3 consists of 12 residues. V lost 1 base and J 5 bases, leaving 5 bases between the germline ends. Stage II-IVA oral cavity squamous cell carcinoma was new and untreated by systemic or radiation therapy. Sequenced by immunoSEQ multiplex PCR; TCRdb stores in-frame clones only, minus some. The table has about 9,000 clones, approximately 61% seen once. The clonotype was recovered from a person between 35 and 79 years old with oral cavity squamous cell carcinoma. Source: tumor tissue, taken before nivolumab (anti-PD-1) treatment. The chain has TRBV11-1 and TRBJ2-5; D is undetermined. The CDR3 DNA sequence: TGTGCCAGCAGCTTAGTATCGGAGACCCAGTACTTC. Residues: CASSLVSETQYF.